Below, one T cell receptor beta chain is given with its context. Its antigen remains unknown. The data derive from a study of response to subunit inactivated influenza vaccine. CDR1 and CDR2 (germline): GTSNPN, SVGIG (reference sequence). With 2 bases removed from V and 2 bases from J, the gap between germline ends came to 5 bases. The CDR3 consists of 12 residues. MiXCR, applied by TCRdb to the RT-PCR reads, yields one record per CDR3 protein. The sample gives over 400,000 distinct CDR3 sequences, over 10% of which show up once; about 12% is in the top ten. Study-level results: New T cells are recruited in small numbers by each seasonal influenza vaccination, according to the authors' suggestion.

Material: PBMCs from blood, obtained 35 to 45 days after vaccination. The sequence derives from a man aged 50-60 years who received an inactivated influenza vaccine. The chain has TRBV30 and TRBJ2-3; D is unclear. CDR3 in amino acids: CAWSFATDTQYF. The CDR3 nucleotides are TGTGCCTGGAGTTTTGCCACAGATACGCAGTATTTT.